The 5 T cell receptor beta chains below were found in one sample sequenced in a study of blood T cell repertoires in COVID-19 (dated by TCRdb to the early 2020s). Library preparation employed the immunoSEQ multiplex PCR assay. Imported from immuneACCESS, the table was reduced by TCRdb to in-frame sequences with V and J called. These copies leave out some clones; in studies compared against another copy, an unresolved V gene accounts for under half, and the cause of the remainder is not known. The sample records some 150,000 clones, 65% to 90% of which are singletons. In total, the top ten clones hold about 7.8% of the sample. Sequencing was performed on peripheral blood. The source is a woman aged 45 to 65 in a cohort sampled during active or convalescent COVID-19.

The V call is TRBV5-1, the J call TRBJ2-5, with D perhaps matching TRBD2 (6 bases). This CDR3 comprises 13 residues. Germline V CDR1 and CDR2: SGHRS, YFSETQ. Trimming shortened V by 4 bases and J by 5 bases, and 12 bases separated the two germline ends. CDR3 coding DNA: TGCGCCAGCAGCACCGGGACTCTGGAGACCCAGTACTTC. Translating gives CASSTGTLETQYF.

The rearrangement links TRBV29-1 to TRBJ2-1, with TRBD2 identical over 9 bases. Trimming took 3 bases from V and 6 from J; bases not matched to a gene: 15. Germline CDR1 and CDR2: SQVTM and ANQGSEA. The CDR3 is 17 amino acids. The CDR3 DNA follows: TGCAGCGTTGACAGACGGACCGGGACTAGCAGACTCAATGAGCAGTTCTTC. This codes for CSVDRRTGTSRLNEQFF.

This sequence joins TRBV7-2 and TRBJ2-5; D gene ambiguous. The CDR3 has 13 residues. Trimming removed 1 base from V and 5 bases from J, with 8 bases in between. Germline V gene sequence: CDR1 SGHTA, CDR2 FQGNSA. Written as DNA, the CDR3 is TGTGCCAGCAGCTTAGGGAGCACGGAGACCCAGTACTTC. Its protein product is CASSLGSTETQYF.

The gene calls are TRBV19 and TRBJ2-5; D remains ambiguous. Germline V gene sequence: CDR1 LNHDA, CDR2 SQIVND (reference sequence). This CDR3 is 13 amino acids long. V was cut by 3 bases and J by 4 bases, with 9 bases left in between. CDR3 residues: CASSIPPGETQYF. The CDR3 DNA follows: TGTGCCAGTAGTATCCCCCCGGGAGAGACCCAGTACTTC.

The rearrangement links TRBV29-1 to TRBJ1-1; D perhaps matches TRBD1 (5 bases). Deletions cut 1 base from V and 1 base from J, with 7 bases between. Germline V CDR1 and CDR2: SQVTM, ANQGSEA. CDR3 length: 13 amino acids. Written as DNA, the CDR3 is TGCAGCGTTGAAGTTGGACAGAACACTGAAGCTTTCTTT. This codes for CSVEVGQNTEAFF. Filled out from reference TRBV29-1 and TRBJ1-1, the complete variable domain reads SAVISQKPSRDICQRGTSLTIQCQVDSQVTMMFWYRQQPGQSLTLIATANQGSEATYESGFVIDKFPISRPNLTFSTLTVSNMSPEDSSIYLCSVEVGQNTEAFFGQGTRLTVV.